This T cell receptor beta chain stems from a study of molecular identifiers for immune sequencing clone quantification. Across the whole study: RNA, taken in replicates from approximately 20,000 or 100,000 naive CD8 cells, was split five ways, with four sequenced.

TCR libraries were built in bulk with a published protocol and specific TCR primers. TCRdb recomputed calls from the PCR reads with MiXCR, one row per CDR3 protein. The table has about 510,000 distinct CDR3 sequences, roughly 23% seen once. In the sort, naive CD8 T cells were defined as CD8+CD4-CCR7+CD45RA+. Deletions cut 7 bases from V and 6 bases from J, with 10 bases between. The CDR3 is 12 amino acids. CDR1 is LNHDA and CDR2 is SQIVND in the germline V gene (reference sequence). Points from the study as a whole: Clones that exceeded 20 RNA copies held over 98% of effector molecules, yet under 1% in naive cells.

About this clonotype: Its antigen is still unknown.

V gene TRBV19 combines with J gene TRBJ1-5; D call uncertain. The TCR originated in a human donor in good health. Some libraries in this study had Jurkat cell RNA spiked in. Sequenced sample: naive CD8+ T cells from blood, with Jurkat cell RNA spiked in. Indicated subset: FACS-sorted CD8+CD4-CCR7+CD45RA+ naive T cells. The CDR3 nucleotides read TGTGCCAGTATGTCCGGAAGTCAGCCCCAGCATTTT. Encoded protein: CASMSGSQPQHF.